These T cell receptor beta chains were read from a single sample in a study of cytomegalovirus exposure and HLA in healthy donors. Profiled with immunoSEQ multiplex PCR; TCRdb holds only in-frame clones, not every one. Of 35,000 to 40,000 clones in the sample, around half were seen once. Sequencing input: PBMCs. The receptors originated from a woman aged 40 to 50 in good health and CMV-seropositive. Each CDR3 is given with its conserved first and last residue. D genes are given only for firm matches. Rows may omit the clone size; those that give it use once, few, many or a size class.

V	D	J	size	DNA	CDR3
TRBV6-1	TRBD1	TRBJ2-7	NA	TGTGCCAGCAGACGGGACAGGGGGTCCTACGAGCAGTACTTC	CASRRDRGSYEQYF
TRBV4-3	NA	TRBJ2-2	NA	TGCGCCAGCAGCCAAGATGGAGACTCGTGGGCCGGGGAGCTGTTTTTT	CASSQDGDSWAGELFF
TRBV14	NA	TRBJ2-1	NA	TGTGCCAGCAGCCTCCGAGGGTTATACAATGAGCAGTTCTTC	CASSLRGLYNEQFF
TRBV10-3	TRBD2	TRBJ2-5	NA	TGTGCCATCAACTCAGAGCGGGGGTCGGATCGGACCCAGTACTTC	CAINSERGSDRTQYF
TRBV10-3	NA	TRBJ2-7	NA	TGTGCCATCATGACGGGGAGCTCCTACGAGCAGTACTTC	CAIMTGSSYEQYF
TRBV6-1	NA	TRBJ2-5	few	TGTGCCAGCAGTCCACCCAGCGGGGAGACCCAGTACTTC	CASSPPSGETQYF
TRBV4-1	TRBD1	TRBJ2-5	few	TGCGCCAGCAGCCAGGACAGGAACCAAGAGACCCAGTACTTC	CASSQDRNQETQYF
TRBV5-4	TRBD1	TRBJ1-2	once	TGTGCCAGCAGCGCGACAGGGGTCTATGGCTACACCTTC	CASSATGVYGYTF
TRBV2	NA	TRBJ2-7	NA	TGTGCCAGCAGCCACTACGAGCAGTACTTC	CASSHYEQYF
TRBV6-4	TRBD2	TRBJ2-1	NA	TGTGCCAGCAACCAAAATAGCGGGGGGCCCTACAATGAGCAGTTCTTC	CASNQNSGGPYNEQFF
TRBV2	TRBD1	TRBJ1-6	NA	TGTGCCAGCAGTTCGAACCGGGACAGGGGCAATTCACCCCTCCACTTT	CASSSNRDRGNSPLHF
TRBV7-2	NA	TRBJ1-4	NA	TGTGCCAGCAGCCCAGTCGGGAGCCCTAATGAAAAACTGTTTTTT	CASSPVGSPNEKLFF
TRBV29-1	TRBD1	TRBJ1-2	NA	TGCAGCGTTGAGCCGGCAGGGGGCGGCTATGGCTACACCTTC	CSVEPAGGGYGYTF
TRBV28	TRBD1	TRBJ1-4	NA	TGTGCCAGCTGCCTCGGGGGACAGGGTAGAGAAAAACTGTTTTTT	CASCLGGQGREKLFF
TRBV6-1	TRBD1	TRBJ1-5	NA	TGTGCCAGCAGTGAAGCCAAACCGGGACAGGGCTCATGGCTCGGGGGCAATCAGCCCCAGCATTTT	CASSEAKPGQGSWLGGNQPQHF
TRBV5-6	NA	TRBJ1-3	NA	TGTGCCAGCAGCTCGGGACTTCGGGACACCATATATTTT	CASSSGLRDTIYF
TRBV7-9	TRBD1	TRBJ2-2	NA	TGTGCCAGCAGCTTAATCGTAGGGGGCTTCTACACCGGGGAGCTGTTTTTT	CASSLIVGGFYTGELFF
TRBV6-1	NA	TRBJ1-6	NA	TGTGCCAGCAGTGAAGTCAGGGGTGGGAGCTCCTATAATTCACCCCTCCACTTT	CASSEVRGGSSYNSPLHF
TRBV23-1	TRBD1	TRBJ1-5	NA	TGCGCCAGCAGTCATGGGACAGGGCGTCCTGGGCAGCCCCAGCATTTT	CASSHGTGRPGQPQHF
TRBV18	TRBD1	TRBJ1-1	few	TGTGCCAGCTCACCCGGGACAGTCAACACTGAAGCTTTCTTT	CASSPGTVNTEAFF
TRBV6-1	TRBD1	TRBJ2-5	NA	TGTGCCAGCAGACGGGGACAGCCACAAGAGACCCAGTACTTC	CASRRGQPQETQYF
TRBV25-1	NA	TRBJ1-2	NA	TGTGCCAGCAGTGGTAAACAGGGAAGTGGCTACACCTTC	CASSGKQGSGYTF
TRBV6-1	NA	TRBJ1-6	NA	TGTGCCAGCAGTCGGGGATACGATAATTCACCCCTCCACTTT	CASSRGYDNSPLHF
TRBV7-6	NA	TRBJ1-6	NA	TGTGCCAGCAGACAGGACTATAATTCACCCCTCCACTTT	CASRQDYNSPLHF
TRBV29-1	TRBD1	TRBJ1-1	few	TGCAGCGTTGACAGAGGGGGCAGTGAAGCTTTCTTT	CSVDRGGSEAFF
TRBV19	NA	TRBJ2-2	once	TGTGCCAGTAGTATTCGACAGCGCAACACCGGGGAGCTGTTTTTT	CASSIRQRNTGELFF
TRBV4-3	TRBD2	TRBJ2-1	few	TGCGCCAGCAGCCAAGTTGGCGGGGGGGCATACAATGAGCAGTTCTTC	CASSQVGGGAYNEQFF
TRBV6-5	NA	TRBJ2-5	few	TGTGCCAGCAGTTCGAATCTAGCGTGGCAAGAGACCCAGTACTTC	CASSSNLAWQETQYF
TRBV2	TRBD1	TRBJ1-1	NA	TGTGCCAGCAGTGAACAGGGGGCATTGAACACTGAAGCTTTCTTT	CASSEQGALNTEAFF
TRBV29-1	NA	TRBJ1-1	NA	TGCAGCGCCCGAAACGGATGGGCCCCGGGGGCTGAAGCTTTCTTT	CSARNGWAPGAEAFF
TRBV6-5	NA	TRBJ1-5	few	TGTGCCAGCAGGTACTCTTTAAATCAGCCCCAGCATTTT	CASRYSLNQPQHF
TRBV4-1	NA	TRBJ2-7	medium-sized	TGCGCCAGCAGCCATCCCCCCCTCAGCTACGAGCAGTACTTC	CASSHPPLSYEQYF
TRBV10-3	NA	TRBJ2-1	NA	TGTGCCATCAGAAGCGGGACAGGTCACAATGAGCAGTTCTTC	CAIRSGTGHNEQFF
TRBV7-8	NA	TRBJ2-7	NA	TGTGCCAGCAGCTTAGATCCTTACTACGAGCAGTACTTC	CASSLDPYYEQYF
TRBV29-1	NA	TRBJ1-2	NA	TGCAGCGTTGAAGTCTTGGGGGGCTATGGCTACACCTTC	CSVEVLGGYGYTF
TRBV2	TRBD1	TRBJ1-5	NA	TGTGCCAGCAGCAGGGGGAGGAATCAGCCCCAGCATTTT	CASSRGRNQPQHF
TRBV19	NA	TRBJ2-4	NA	TGTGCCAGTAGTAGCCGGGGATACATTCAGTACTTC	CASSSRGYIQYF
TRBV6-1	TRBD1	TRBJ2-7	NA	TGTGCCAGCAGTGGAGGACAGGCGGTAGGCGAGCAGTACTTC	CASSGGQAVGEQYF
TRBV7-2	NA	TRBJ1-2	NA	TGTGCCAGCAGCTTAGATCCCGCGTACCCTAACTATGGCTACACCTTC	CASSLDPAYPNYGYTF
TRBV2	NA	TRBJ1-1	few	TGTGCCAGCAGTGGGAGTCCTAACACTGAAGCTTTCTTT	CASSGSPNTEAFF
TRBV6-4	TRBD2	TRBJ2-1	NA	TGTGCCAGCAGTGCTAGCGGGGGGGCCGGGTACAATGAGCAGTTCTTC	CASSASGGAGYNEQFF
TRBV10-3	NA	TRBJ2-2	NA	TGTGCCACCCTCGGGCAGGGTGACACCGGGGAGCTGTTTTTT	CATLGQGDTGELFF
TRBV9	NA	TRBJ2-5	NA	TGTGCCAGCAGCGTAGGAGGGGAGACCCAGTACTTC	CASSVGGETQYF
TRBV7-8	NA	TRBJ2-5	few	TGTGCCAGCACCACCTCGATGTGGGGGCTTAAGGAAGAGACCCAGTACTTC	CASTTSMWGLKEETQYF
TRBV4-3	TRBD2	TRBJ2-1	NA	TGCGCCAGCAGCCAAAGGACTAGCGGGGGCCTCAATGAGCAGTTCTTC	CASSQRTSGGLNEQFF
TRBV5-6	TRBD1	TRBJ1-1	few	TGTGCCAGCAGGCCGGGACAGGGGTTCACTGAAGCTTTCTTT	CASRPGQGFTEAFF
TRBV9	TRBD1	TRBJ1-2	NA	TGTGCCAGCAGCGCCCGACAGGGGGCGACCAGCGGCTACACCTTC	CASSARQGATSGYTF
TRBV27	TRBD2	TRBJ2-2	few	TGTGCCAGCAGTCCGGGACTAGCGGGGGTGGGGGAGCTGTTTTTT	CASSPGLAGVGELFF
TRBV5-4	NA	TRBJ1-4	few	TGTGCCAGCAGCTTACAAGGGGTGACAGAAAAACTGTTTTTT	CASSLQGVTEKLFF
TRBV10-3	NA	TRBJ2-1	NA	TGTGCCATCAGTAGAGGCGATGAGCAGTTCTTC	CAISRGDEQFF
TRBV11-2	TRBD2	TRBJ2-3	NA	TGTGCCAGCAGCCGGACTAGATCAGATACGCAGTATTTT	CASSRTRSDTQYF